The sequence of this T cell receptor beta chain was determined in a study of CD8+ T cells in alopecia areata. RNA extraction was followed by reverse transcription into cDNA, which acted as the sequencing template. The assay was immunoSEQ multiplex PCR, and TCRdb's table has in-frame clones only and misses some. This table holds some 170,000 clones, about 67% found once. The J segment lost 3 bases and the V segment lost 3 bases, leaving 5 bases of the junction unmatched. Germline lookup yields CDR1 MGHRA and CDR2 YSYEKL. The CDR3 consists of 14 residues. As regards this clone: This sample also contains other DNA sequences that code for the same CDR3.

The source was CD8+ T cells sorted from blood, collected at week 0. The TCR comes from a human donor with alopecia areata. The chain joins TRBV4-1 to TRBJ2-7, with 7 nucleotides matching TRBD1. CDR3: CASSQGAGGYEQYF. CDR3 bases: TGCGCCAGCAGCCAGGGGGCAGGGGGCTACGAGCAGTACTTC.